The text below deals with one T cell receptor (beta chain). This entry comes from a study of T cell changes during pregnancy in multiple sclerosis. The CDR3 consists of 14 residues. Germline V gene lookup returns CDR1 SQVTM and CDR2 ANQGSEA. V lost 6 bases and J lost 3; bases outside the gene matches: 9. Generated by immunoSEQ multiplex PCR, the TCRdb table keeps only in-frame clones and is missing some. The table includes about 120,000 clones, about 94% detected once. The material was peripheral blood, obtained before pregnancy. The source is a female donor with multiple sclerosis, enrolled in a pregnancy study. The chain joins TRBV29-1 to TRBJ1-1; 8 bases fit TRBD1. The DNA for the CDR3 is TGCAGCGTAGATGGACAGGGAGGTTACACTGAAGCTTTCTTT. It yields the protein CSVDGQGGYTEAFF.